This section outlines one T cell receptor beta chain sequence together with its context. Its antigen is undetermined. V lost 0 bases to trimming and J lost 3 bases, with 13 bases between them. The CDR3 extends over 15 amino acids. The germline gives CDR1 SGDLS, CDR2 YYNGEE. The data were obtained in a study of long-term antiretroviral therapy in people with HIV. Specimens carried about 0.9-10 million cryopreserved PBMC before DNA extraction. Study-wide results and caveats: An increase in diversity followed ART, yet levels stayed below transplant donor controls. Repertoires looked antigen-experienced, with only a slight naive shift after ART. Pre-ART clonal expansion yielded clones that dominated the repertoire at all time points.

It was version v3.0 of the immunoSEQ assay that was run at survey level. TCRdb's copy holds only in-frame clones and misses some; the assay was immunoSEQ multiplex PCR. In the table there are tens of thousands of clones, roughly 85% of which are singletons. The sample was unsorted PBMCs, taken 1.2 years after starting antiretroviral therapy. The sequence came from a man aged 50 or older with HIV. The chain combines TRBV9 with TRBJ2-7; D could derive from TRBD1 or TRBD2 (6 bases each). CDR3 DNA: TGTGCCAGCAGCGTAGAAGGCAGGGGACTCTACGAGCAGTACTTC. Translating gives CASSVEGRGLYEQYF.